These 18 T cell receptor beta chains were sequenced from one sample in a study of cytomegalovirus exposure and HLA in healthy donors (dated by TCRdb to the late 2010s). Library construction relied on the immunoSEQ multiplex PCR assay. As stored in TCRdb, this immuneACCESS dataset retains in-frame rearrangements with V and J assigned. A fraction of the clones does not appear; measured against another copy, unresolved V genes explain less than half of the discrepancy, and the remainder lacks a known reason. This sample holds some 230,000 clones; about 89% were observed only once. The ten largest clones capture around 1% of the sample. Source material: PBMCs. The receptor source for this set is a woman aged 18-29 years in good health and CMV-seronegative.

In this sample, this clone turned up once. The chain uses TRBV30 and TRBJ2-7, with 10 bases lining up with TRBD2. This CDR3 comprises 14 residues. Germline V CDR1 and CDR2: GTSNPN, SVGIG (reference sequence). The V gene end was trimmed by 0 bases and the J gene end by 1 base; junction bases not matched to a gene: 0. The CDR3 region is CAWSVLAGSYEQYF. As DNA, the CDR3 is TGTGCCTGGAGTGTACTAGCGGGATCCTACGAGCAGTACTTC.

CDR3 nucleotide sequence: TGCGCCAGCAGGACAGGGTCGAACACTGAAGCTTTCTTT. Protein product: CASRTGSNTEAFF. The genes are TRBV10-1 and TRBJ1-1; 7 positions match TRBD1. This CDR3 is 13 amino acids long. The V segment lost 6 bases and the J segment 1 base; nucleotides outside the gene matches: 2. The germline V gene encodes CDR1 WNHNN and CDR2 SYGVQD (reference sequence).

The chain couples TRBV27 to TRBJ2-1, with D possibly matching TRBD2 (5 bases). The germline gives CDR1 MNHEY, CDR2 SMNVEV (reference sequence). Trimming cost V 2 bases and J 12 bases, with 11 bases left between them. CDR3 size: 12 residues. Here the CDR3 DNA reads TGTGCCAGCAGTTTAGTCGGGATCGGGCAGTTCTTC. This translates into CASSLVGIGQFF.

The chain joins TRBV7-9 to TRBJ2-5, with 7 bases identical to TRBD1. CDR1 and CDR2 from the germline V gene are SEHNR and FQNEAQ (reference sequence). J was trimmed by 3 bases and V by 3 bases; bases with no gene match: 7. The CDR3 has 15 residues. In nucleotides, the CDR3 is TGTGCCAGCAGCTTTACAGGGGCTGGGGAAGAGACCCAGTACTTC. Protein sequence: CASSFTGAGEETQYF.

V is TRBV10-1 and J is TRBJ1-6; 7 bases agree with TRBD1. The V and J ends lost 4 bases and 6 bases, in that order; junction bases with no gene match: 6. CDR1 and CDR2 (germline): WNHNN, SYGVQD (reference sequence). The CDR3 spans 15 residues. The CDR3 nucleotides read TGCGCCAGCAGTGGGGAGGCAGGGGGTAATTCACCCCTCCACTTT. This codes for CASSGEAGGNSPLHF.

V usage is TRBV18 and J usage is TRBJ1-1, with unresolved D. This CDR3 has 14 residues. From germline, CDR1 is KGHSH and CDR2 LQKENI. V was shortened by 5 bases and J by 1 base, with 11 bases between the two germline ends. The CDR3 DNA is TGTGCCAGCTCATCCGCAGGAGGGAACACTGAAGCTTTCTTT. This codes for CASSSAGGNTEAFF. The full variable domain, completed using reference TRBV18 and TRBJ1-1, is NAGVMQNPRHLVRRRGQEARLRCSPMKGHSHVYWYRQLPEEGLKFMVYLQKENIIDESGMPKERFSAEFPKEGPSILRIQQVVRGDSAAYFCASSSAGGNTEAFFGQGTRLTVV.

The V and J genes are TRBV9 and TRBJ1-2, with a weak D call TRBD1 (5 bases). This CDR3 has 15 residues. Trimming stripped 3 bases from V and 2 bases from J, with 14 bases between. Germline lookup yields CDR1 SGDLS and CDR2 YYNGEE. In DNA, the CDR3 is TGTGCCAGCAGCGCCGTCGGGGGGGGAAACTATGGCTACACCTTC. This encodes CASSAVGGGNYGYTF.

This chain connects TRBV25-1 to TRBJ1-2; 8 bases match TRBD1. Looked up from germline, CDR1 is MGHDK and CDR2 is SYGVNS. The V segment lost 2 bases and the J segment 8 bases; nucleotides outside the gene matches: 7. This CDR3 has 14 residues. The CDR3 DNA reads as TGTGCCAGCAGTGAAATATCACAGGGGGAGGGCTACACCTTC. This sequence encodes CASSEISQGEGYTF.

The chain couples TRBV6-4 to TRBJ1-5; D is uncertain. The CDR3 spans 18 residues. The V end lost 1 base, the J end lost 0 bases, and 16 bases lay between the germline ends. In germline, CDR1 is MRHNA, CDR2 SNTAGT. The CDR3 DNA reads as TGTGCCAGCAGTGACTATCAACCGCGAACCCATAGCAATCAGCCCCAGCATTTT. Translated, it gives CASSDYQPRTHSNQPQHF.

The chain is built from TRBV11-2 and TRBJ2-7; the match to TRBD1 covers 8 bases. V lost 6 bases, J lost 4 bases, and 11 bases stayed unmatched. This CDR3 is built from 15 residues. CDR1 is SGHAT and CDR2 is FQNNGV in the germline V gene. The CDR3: CASRYPGQGRYEQYF. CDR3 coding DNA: TGTGCCAGCAGGTATCCAGGACAGGGAAGGTACGAGCAGTACTTC. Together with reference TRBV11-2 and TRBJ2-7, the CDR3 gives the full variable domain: EAGVAQSPRYKIIEKRQSVAFWCNPISGHATLYWYQQILGQGPKLLIQFQNNGVVDDSQLPKDRFSAERLKGVDSTLKIQPAKLEDSAVYLCASRYPGQGRYEQYFGPGTRLTVT.

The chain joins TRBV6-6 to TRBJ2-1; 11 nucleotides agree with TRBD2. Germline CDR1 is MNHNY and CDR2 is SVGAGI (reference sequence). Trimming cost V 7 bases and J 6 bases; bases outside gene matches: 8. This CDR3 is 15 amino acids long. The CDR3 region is CASKTSGNKGNEQFF. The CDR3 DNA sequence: TGTGCCAGCAAGACTAGCGGGAATAAGGGCAATGAGCAGTTCTTC.

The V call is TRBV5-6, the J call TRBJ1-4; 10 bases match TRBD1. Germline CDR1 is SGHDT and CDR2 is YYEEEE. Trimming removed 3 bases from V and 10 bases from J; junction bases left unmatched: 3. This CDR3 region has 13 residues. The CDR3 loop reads CASSWTGGGKLFF. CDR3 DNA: TGTGCCAGCAGCTGGACAGGGGGAGGAAAACTGTTTTTT. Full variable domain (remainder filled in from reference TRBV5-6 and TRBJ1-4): DAGVTQSPTHLIKTRGQQVTLRCSPKSGHDTVSWYQQALGQGPQFIFQYYEEEERQRGNFPDRFSGHQFPNYSSELNVNALLLGDSALYLCASSWTGGGKLFFGSGTQLSVL.

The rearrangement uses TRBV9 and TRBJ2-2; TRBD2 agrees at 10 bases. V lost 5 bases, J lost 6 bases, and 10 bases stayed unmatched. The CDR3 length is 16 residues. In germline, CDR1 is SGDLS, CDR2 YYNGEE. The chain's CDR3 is CASREGLALVPGELFF. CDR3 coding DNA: TGTGCCAGCAGGGAGGGACTAGCGTTGGTTCCCGGGGAGCTGTTTTTT.

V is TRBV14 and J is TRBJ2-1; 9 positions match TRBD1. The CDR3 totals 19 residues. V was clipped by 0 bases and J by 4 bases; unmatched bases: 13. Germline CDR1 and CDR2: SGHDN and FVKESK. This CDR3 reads CASSQDMWDRVGVYNEQFF. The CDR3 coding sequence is TGTGCCAGCAGCCAAGATATGTGGGACAGGGTAGGGGTTTACAATGAGCAGTTCTTC. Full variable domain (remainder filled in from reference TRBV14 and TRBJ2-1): EAGVTQFPSHSVIEKGQTVTLRCDPISGHDNLYWYRRVMGKEIKFLLHFVKESKQDESGMPNNRFLAERTGGTYSTLKVQPAELEDSGVYFCASSQDMWDRVGVYNEQFFGPGTRLTVL.

CDR3 sequence: CASSGGDYSYNEQFF. In DNA, the CDR3 is TGTGCCAGCAGTGGGGGGGACTACTCCTACAATGAGCAGTTCTTC. V gene TRBV6-1 combines with J gene TRBJ2-1, with 7 positions matching TRBD2. The germline gives CDR1 MNHNS, CDR2 SASEGT. The CDR3 contains 15 residues. V lost 4 bases and J lost 0; bases outside the gene matches: 3.

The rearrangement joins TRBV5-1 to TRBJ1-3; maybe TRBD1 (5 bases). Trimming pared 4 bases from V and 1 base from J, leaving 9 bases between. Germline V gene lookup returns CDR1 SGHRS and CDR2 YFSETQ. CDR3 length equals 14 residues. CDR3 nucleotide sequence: TGCGCCAGCAGCCCGGGACTATCTGGAAACACCATATATTTT. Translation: CASSPGLSGNTIYF.

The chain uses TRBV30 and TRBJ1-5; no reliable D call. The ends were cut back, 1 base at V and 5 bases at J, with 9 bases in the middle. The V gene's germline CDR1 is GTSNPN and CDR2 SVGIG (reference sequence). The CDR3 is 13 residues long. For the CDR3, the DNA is TGTGCCTGGAGTGGGGAGAGGGATCAGCCCCAGCATTTT. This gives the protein CAWSGERDQPQHF.

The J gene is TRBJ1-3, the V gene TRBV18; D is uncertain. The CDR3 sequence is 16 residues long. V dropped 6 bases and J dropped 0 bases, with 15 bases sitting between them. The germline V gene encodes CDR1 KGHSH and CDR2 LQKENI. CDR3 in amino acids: CASSPRQVNSGNTIYF. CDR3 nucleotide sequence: TGTGCCAGCTCCCCCAGGCAGGTGAACTCTGGAAACACCATATATTTT.